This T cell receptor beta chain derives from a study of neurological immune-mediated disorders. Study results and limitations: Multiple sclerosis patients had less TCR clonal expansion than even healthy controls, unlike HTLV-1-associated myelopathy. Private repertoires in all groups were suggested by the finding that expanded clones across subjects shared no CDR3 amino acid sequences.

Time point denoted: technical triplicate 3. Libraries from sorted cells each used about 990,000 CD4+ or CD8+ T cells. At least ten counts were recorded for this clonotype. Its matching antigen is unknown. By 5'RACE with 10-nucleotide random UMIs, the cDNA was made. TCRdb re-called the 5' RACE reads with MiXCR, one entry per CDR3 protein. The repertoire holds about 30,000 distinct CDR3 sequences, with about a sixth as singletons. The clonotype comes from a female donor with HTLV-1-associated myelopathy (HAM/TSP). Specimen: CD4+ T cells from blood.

The CDR3 DNA is TGCAGTGCTTCGAAGGGCGGGGGGATCACAGATACGCAGTATTTT. It specifies CSASKGGGITDTQYF. The rearrangement links TRBV20-1 to TRBJ2-3, with 8 bases that match TRBD2. The CDR3 spans 15 residues. Trimming took 5 bases from V and 2 from J; bases not matched to a gene: 9. CDR1 and CDR2 (germline): DFQATT, SNEGSKA (reference sequence).